The clone carrying this T cell receptor beta chain has at least ten counts. Its antigen is not known. A sample-barcoded 5' primer and a J-beta primer mix were used in a second PCR of roughly 7 to 11 cycles. Carrying 12 random nucleotides, a template-switch adaptor labeled each individual cDNA molecule. From each sample, at least 2.5 million paired-end reads containing CDR3 were obtained. One entry per CDR3 protein, called by TCRdb with MiXCR from the 5' RACE reads. The sample contains over a million distinct CDR3 sequences, less than 50% of which appear only once. The total RNA that was extracted per sample amounted to at least 5.5 micrograms. This specimen belongs to a study of blood T cells in healthy people across ages. General observations from the study: PBMC samples, being unsorted, prevented any conclusive comparison of naive and antigen-experienced cells.

Specimen: blood. This TCR was recovered from a woman aged 60-75 years in good health.

The chain's CDR3 is CASSLDPREQFF. CDR3 DNA sequence: TGTGCCAGCAGTTTAGACCCGCGGGAGCAGTTCTTC. The chain has TRBV12-3 or TRBV12-4 and TRBJ2-1; D ambiguous. The CDR3 has 12 amino acids. The V end lost 1 base, the J end lost 10 bases, and 8 bases lay between the germline ends.